This T cell receptor (beta chain) emerged from a study of T cells in Graves' hyperthyroidism and ophthalmopathy. Study-wide points: The majority of expanded thyroid clonotypes above 0.001 also appeared in blood.

Regions amplified from RNA transcripts were the TCR beta CDR3 regions. Primed by the HTBI set, a first-round RT-PCR was run on the TCR CDR3. TCRdb reanalysed the multiplex PCR reads using MiXCR and keeps one entry per CDR3 protein. Among about 130,000 distinct CDR3 sequences, over 20% were seen once, and the ten largest hold more than 65%. This CDR3 comprises 11 residues. Trimming left V 7 bases short and J 12 bases short, with 10 bases between. Concerning this clonotype: Its matching antigen is unknown.

The rearrangement links TRBV12-3 or TRBV12-4 to TRBJ1-6; D possibly corresponds to TRBD1 (5 bases). This clonotype originated in a woman between 50 and 59 years old with Graves' hyperthyroidism that later progressed to Graves' ophthalmopathy. What was sequenced was blood. DNA for the CDR3: TGTGCCAGCACCTGGGACGGACCCCTCCACTTT. It specifies CASTWDGPLHF.